Listed below are T cell receptor beta chains from one sample, sequenced in a study of blood T cell repertoires in COVID-19. Measured with immunoSEQ multiplex PCR; TCRdb has only the in-frame clones, and not every one. This sample yields about 200,000 clones, of which approximately 86% are seen a single time; about 4% belongs to the top ten. Material for sequencing was PBMCs or T cells enriched from blood (not recorded which). These receptors all stem from a woman in her 30s who had been exposed to COVID-19. Each CDR3 is given without its conserved first and last residue.

j_call v_call cdr3_aa
TRBJ1-2 TRBV5-1 ASSLGQGAGHGYT
TRBJ1-2 TRBV28 ASRKTGIEYSGYT
TRBJ2-7 TRBV7-9 ASSVRDRAYEQY
TRBJ1-5 TRBV19 ASSTPRGRDQPQH
TRBJ2-1 TRBV2 ASSGQGISYNEQF
TRBJ1-1 TRBV6-5 ASSYSTGVNTEAF
TRBJ1-1 TRBV5-4 ASTPPGGLAEAF
TRBJ1-6 TRBV5-6 ASSHLRQGTKSSPLH
TRBJ1-2 TRBV10-3 AISESEGRYGYT
TRBJ2-7 TRBV5-1 ASSLGASGGPSSYEQY
TRBJ1-1 TRBV5-1 ASSLTVAGDMNTEAF